The clone carrying this TCR beta chain was found a few times. Its antigen remains unknown. This entry belongs to a study of CD8 T cells in ankylosing spondylitis. V was trimmed by 4 bases and J by 11 bases, leaving 11 bases between them. CDR1 SGHTA and CDR2 FQGNSA come from the germline V gene. This CDR3 spans 11 amino acids. As the method for making TCR beta libraries, quantitative 5'-RACE with molecular barcodes was used. Using its own MiXCR run on the 5' RACE reads, TCRdb lists one record per CDR3 protein. This sample yields approximately 140,000 distinct CDR3 sequences, of which approximately 9.7% are seen a single time; about 3.3% belongs to the top ten. Whole-study findings and limits: Matched ankylosing spondylitis synovial fluid reportedly showed significant enrichment of disease-linked clones.

The origin of this receptor is a male donor with ankylosing spondylitis or in good health (not recorded which). The chain uses TRBV7-2 and TRBJ1-2; D is undetermined. The sequenced sample was blood, either unsorted or a sorted T cell fraction (not recorded which). CDR3 region: CASSSLVAYTF. CDR3 nucleotides: TGTGCCAGCAGCTCCCTGGTGGCATACACCTTC.